The next 22 T cell receptor beta chains were all read from a single sample in a study of post-analysis software for immune sequencing data (dated by TCRdb to about 2015). The study at large found these results: Patients showed significantly higher frequencies than controls for a few TRBV segments, among them TRBV5-6, TRBV5-1 and TRBV20-1.

The antigens for these receptors are not known. Library method: PCR. Sequencer: Illumina HiSeq 2500. Unique molecular identifiers were incorporated into TCR beta cDNA libraries to reduce PCR and sequencing biases. In TCRdb, the public reads were trimmed at Q25 with fastp and aligned with MiXCR, with productive beta chains retained. Identical CDR3 proteins give one entry, which carries the most common genes and DNA. The sample yields 350,000 to 450,000 distinct CDR3 sequences; less than 40% were counted once. The ten largest clonotypes hold over 10% of the sample. Material for sequencing was blood. The origin of the receptors is a girl aged 10 to 17 with multiple sclerosis.

For this clonotype: A read error is likely, as this CDR3 ends without the conserved phenylalanine or tryptophan. The chain is built from TRBV7-8 and TRBJ1-5; unclear D gene. The CDR3 totals 15 residues. The V and J ends lost 3 bases and 0 bases respectively, with 9 bases between them. CDR1 and CDR2 from the germline V gene are SGHVS and FQNEAQ. CDR3 region: CASSFGQVSNQPQHL. The CDR3 coding sequence is TGTGCCAGCAGCTTCGGTCAGGTTAGCAATCAGCCCCAGCATTTG.

This clonotype has just a few counts. The chain uses TRBV6-1 and TRBJ1-1; 11 bases align to TRBD1. Germline trimming cut 5 bases from V and 4 bases from J; bases unmatched to any gene: 3. From germline, CDR1 is MNHNS and CDR2 SASEGT. This CDR3 has 14 amino acids. The CDR3 coding sequence is TGTGCCAGCAGTCACGGGACAGGGGGCACTGAAGCTTTCTTT. Amino acids: CASSHGTGGTEAFF.

This clonotype was found a few times. This chain links TRBV4-1 with TRBJ2-1; D ambiguous. This CDR3 is built from 14 residues. The germline gives CDR1 MGHRA, CDR2 YSYEKL. V was pared by 0 bases and J by 5 bases, with 8 bases between. In nucleotides, the CDR3 is TGCGCCAGCAGCCAAGATTTGAGAAACAATGAGCAGTTCTTC. Translated: CASSQDLRNNEQFF.

Notes on this clonotype: One end of the junction does not line up with germline, which may come from a read error. V and J are TRBV5-1 and TRBJ2-3, with a weak D call TRBD2 (5 bases). Germline loops: CDR1 SGHRS, CDR2 YFSETQ. This CDR3 is 15 amino acids long. The DNA for the CDR3 is TGCGCCAGCAGCTTCCTTGAACCGGGGTCAGATACGCAATATTTT. It codes for CASSFLEPGSDTQYF.

The chain recombines TRBV5-6 with TRBJ2-6, with D hard to call. V was trimmed by 0 bases and J by 2 bases, leaving 9 bases between them. The germline V gene encodes CDR1 SGHDT and CDR2 YYEEEE. CDR3 length equals 16 residues. Here the CDR3 DNA reads TGTGCCAGCAGCTTGGCGGGCTCGGCTGGGGCCAACGTCCTGACTTTC. Encoded protein: CASSLAGSAGANVLTF.

Regarding this clonotype: The germline gene is not matched at one end of the junction; a read error may be the cause. The chain has TRBV7-7 and TRBJ2-5, with D perhaps TRBD1 or TRBD2 (6 bases each). This CDR3 has 13 residues. Germline V gene lookup returns CDR1 SSHAT and CDR2 FNYEAQ (reference sequence). CDR3 DNA sequence: TGTGCTAGCAGCGATAAGGGGGGACAGACCCAGTACTTC. Amino acids: CASSDKGGQTQYF.

The V gene is TRBV3-1, the J gene TRBJ1-5; maybe TRBD1 (5 bases). The V gene lost 1 base and the J gene lost 2 bases, with 12 bases spanning the gap. CDR3 length: 16 amino acids. Germline loops: CDR1 LGHDT, CDR2 YNNKEL (reference sequence). The CDR3 DNA reads as TGTGCCAGCAGCCAAGGTCCGAGGGGTGGCAATCAGCCCCAGCATTTT. Residues: CASSQGPRGGNQPQHF.

This clonotype was seen a handful of times. This sequence joins TRBV10-3 and TRBJ2-7; 7 bases align to TRBD2. The J segment lost 7 bases and the V segment lost 0 bases, leaving 6 bases of the junction unmatched. CDR3 length: 14 amino acids. Germline V gene data show CDR1 as ENHRY and CDR2 as SYGVKD. The CDR3 nucleotides are TGTGCCATCAGTGAGTCGGGGAGGGTCGGTGAGCAGTACTTC. Translating gives CAISESGRVGEQYF.

This sequence joins TRBV5-1 and TRBJ2-1; possibly TRBD1 for D (5 bases). The CDR3 is 16 amino acids. Germline lookup yields CDR1 SGHRS and CDR2 YFSETQ. The V and J ends lost 0 bases and 6 bases respectively, with 16 bases between them. The CDR3 bases are TGCGCCAGCAGCTTGGAGTGGGGCACCTTCGGCAATGAGCAGTTCTTC. This translates into CASSLEWGTFGNEQFF.

The rearrangement uses TRBV20-1 and TRBJ2-7; TRBD2 matches 11 bases. This CDR3 spans 16 amino acids. Germline CDR1 and CDR2: DFQATT and SNEGSKA (reference sequence). With 5 bases clipped from V and 6 bases from J, the junction kept 15 bases outside the gene matches. The CDR3 sequence: CSAAYPSLAGGREQYF. For the CDR3, the DNA is TGCAGTGCTGCATACCCTAGTCTAGCGGGGGGTCGCGAGCAGTACTTC.

The gene calls are TRBV7-2 and TRBJ2-5, with 10 bases identical to TRBD2. CDR1 and CDR2 (germline): SGHTA, FQGNSA. V lost 3 bases to trimming and J lost 3 bases; unmatched junction nucleotides: 7. This CDR3 spans 16 amino acids. The CDR3 sequence: CASSFGSGGTKETQYF. The CDR3 DNA follows: TGTGCCAGCAGCTTTGGTAGCGGGGGGACAAAAGAGACCCAGTACTTC.

This clonotype showed up just a few times. This chain joins TRBV7-9 and TRBJ2-5, with 7 bases matching TRBD2. Per the germline V gene, CDR1 is SEHNR and CDR2 is FQNEAQ (reference sequence). The CDR3 sequence is 14 residues long. The V gene end was trimmed by 6 bases and the J gene end by 4 bases; junction bases not matched to a gene: 8. In DNA form, the CDR3 reads TGTGCCAGCAGGCAGGGAGGGGCAGGAGAGACCCAGTACTTC. This codes for CASRQGGAGETQYF.

The genes are TRBV20-1 and TRBJ1-1; 8 bases are shared with TRBD1. This CDR3 spans 13 amino acids. After removal of 8 bases from V and 8 bases from J, the junction contained 13 bases not matched to a gene. CDR1 is DFQATT, CDR2 SNEGSKA, per germline (reference sequence). In nucleotides, the CDR3 is TGCAGTTGTTCACCCGACAGGGGAATCGAAGCTTTCTTT. This translates into CSCSPDRGIEAFF.

There are a few counts of this clonotype. The chain couples TRBV15 to TRBJ2-6, with D tentatively TRBD2 (5 bases). Germline lookup yields CDR1 LNHNV and CDR2 YYDKDF (reference sequence). This CDR3 has 16 amino acids. Trimming took 3 bases from V and 5 from J, leaving 14 bases between them. CDR3 DNA sequence: TGTGCCACCAGCAGGGAGAGGGTTTTGAGGGCCAACGTCCTGACTTTC. It yields the protein CATSRERVLRANVLTF.

The gene calls are TRBV6-1 and TRBJ2-7, with 14 bases that match TRBD2. The germline V gene has CDR1 MNHNS and CDR2 SASEGT. V lost 7 bases to trimming and J lost 0 bases; unmatched junction nucleotides: 11. The CDR3 is 18 amino acids. Written as DNA, the CDR3 is TGTGCCAGCACAAAACGTCGGACTAGCGGGGGGAGCTCCTACGAGCAGTACTTC. Translation: CASTKRRTSGGSSYEQYF.

The chain uses TRBV12-3 or TRBV12-4 and TRBJ1-1; a possible D gene is TRBD1 (5 bases). CDR3 length: 12 amino acids. V lost 2 bases, J lost 7 bases, and 8 bases lay in between. CDR3 protein: CASSLWGNEAFF. CDR3 bases: TGTGCCAGCAGTTTATGGGGGAATGAAGCTTTCTTT.

This rearrangement joins TRBV6-2 or TRBV6-3 to TRBJ2-5, with 8 nucleotides matching TRBD2. This CDR3 has 17 residues. After removal of 5 bases from V and 4 bases from J, the junction contained 15 bases not matched to a gene. CDR1 MNHEY and CDR2 SVGEGT come from the germline V gene. In nucleotides, the CDR3 is TGTGCCAGCAGTCATGGGGTCATCGGGGGGGCCGGAGAGACCCAGTACTTC. Protein sequence: CASSHGVIGGAGETQYF.

In the case of this clonotype: One junction end disagrees with the germline gene, perhaps due to a read error. The V call is TRBV7-9, the J call TRBJ1-2; D perhaps matches TRBD1 (6 bases). The CDR3 is made up of 14 amino acids. Germline V lookup: CDR1 SEHNR, CDR2 FQNEAQ (reference sequence). The CDR3 region is CTSSLEEGDYGYTF. The CDR3 DNA is TGTACCAGCAGCTTAGAGGAGGGGGACTATGGCTACACCTTC.

V and J are TRBV20-1 and TRBJ2-4; unclear D gene. The V gene lost 0 bases and the J gene lost 2 bases, with 5 bases spanning the gap. The V gene's germline CDR1 is DFQATT and CDR2 SNEGSKA (reference sequence). There are 13 residues in the CDR3. CDR3 in amino acids: CSAREATKNIQYF. CDR3 in DNA: TGCAGTGCTAGAGAGGCGACCAAAAACATTCAGTACTTC.

This clonotype occurred once. This chain's CDR3 is CAISPGASSGNTIYF. Here the CDR3 DNA reads TGTGCCATCAGCCCAGGGGCCAGCTCTGGAAACACCATATATTTT. The chain has TRBV10-3 and TRBJ1-3, with TRBD1 as a possible D gene (6 bases). V lost 6 bases and J 0 bases, leaving 12 bases between the germline ends. The CDR3 has 15 amino acids. From germline, CDR1 is ENHRY and CDR2 SYGVKD.

This clonotype was seen only a few times. The rearrangement joins TRBV5-1 to TRBJ1-4, with TRBD1 identical over 8 bases. J was trimmed by 8 bases and V by 3 bases; bases with no gene match: 6. CDR3 size: 14 residues. The V gene's germline CDR1 is SGHRS and CDR2 YFSETQ. CDR3 sequence (DNA): TGCGCCAGCAGCTCGGGACAGGCGCCGGAAAAACTGTTTTTT. It yields the protein CASSSGQAPEKLFF.

As regards this clonotype: One end of the junction fails to match germline, which may point to a read error. The chain couples TRBV15 to TRBJ2-5; no clear D gene. The germline V gene encodes CDR1 LNHNV and CDR2 YYDKDF (reference sequence). The CDR3 runs to 13 residues. CDR3 residues: CATSGDPAETQYF. DNA for the CDR3: TGTGCCACCAGCGGAGACCCCGCGGAGACCCAGTACTTC.